A selection of T cell receptor beta chains follows, all from one sample in a study of tumor-infiltrating lymphocytes in oesophageal squamous cell carcinoma. Via MiXCR, TCRdb re-called the PCR reads, giving one row per CDR3 protein. Counted here are approximately 20,000 distinct CDR3 sequences, roughly 40% occurring once; the ten biggest clones make up around 40%. Material: esophageal tumor tissue. The receptors derive from a male donor with esophageal squamous cell carcinoma. Each CDR3 is given with its conserved first and last residue. Fields, in order: clone size, D gene, J gene, V gene, CDR3 DNA, CDR3 protein. D genes are given only for firm matches. Rows may omit the clone size; those that give it use once, few, many or a size class.

-	-	TRBJ2-1	TRBV6-5	TGTGCCAGCAGTGGTAGTAGTAAGGTTCTCAATGAGCAGTTCTTC	CASSGSSKVLNEQFF
many	-	TRBJ2-3	TRBV27	TGTGCCAGCAGTTTATCGAGGGTGGATACGCAGTATTTT	CASSLSRVDTQYF
many	-	TRBJ2-7	TRBV14	TGTGCCAGCAGCCAGTTGGCGGGGAGGTACGAGCAGTACTTC	CASSQLAGRYEQYF
medium-sized	-	TRBJ1-6	TRBV27	TGTGCCAGCAGGATGGACAGTTTTAATTCACCCCTCCACTTT	CASRMDSFNSPLHF
-	-	TRBJ2-1	TRBV11-2	TGTGCCAGCAGCCTACAAGGGGGTCTCGGGTATGAGCAGTTCTTC	CASSLQGGLGYEQFF
few	-	TRBJ1-4	TRBV19	TGTGCCAGTAGTTCCGCCCGGCCAGGGTGGGAAAAACTGTTTTTT	CASSSARPGWEKLFF
-	-	TRBJ2-1	TRBV6-5	TGTGCCAGCAGTTACCACGCGGGGTCGTACAATGAGCAGTTCTTC	CASSYHAGSYNEQFF
-	-	TRBJ2-5	TRBV12-3/TRBV12-4	TGTGCCAGCAGTTTAGGGCAGGCTGTGGGGACCCAGTACTTC	CASSLGQAVGTQYF
many	-	TRBJ1-2	TRBV15	TGTGCCACCAGCGTCCATGAGGGGGGACGACGGAATGGCTACACCTTC	CATSVHEGGRRNGYTF
-	TRBD1	TRBJ2-5	TRBV7-6	TGTGCTAGCAGCTTCCCGGGACAGGGGGAAGAGACCCAGTACTTC	CASSFPGQGEETQYF
-	-	TRBJ2-3	TRBV7-2	TGTGCCAGCAGCCACAAGGGGGGCTCGATTAATTCACCCCTCCACTTC	CASSHKGGSINSPLHF
-	-	TRBJ2-7	TRBV4-2	TGTGCCAGCAGCCGGGGCTCAAGCGGTACTACAGATGAGCAGTACTTC	CASSRGSSGTTDEQYF
many	-	TRBJ2-7	TRBV7-2	TGTGCCAGCAGCCCGGACTGGCACTACGAGCAGTACTTC	CASSPDWHYEQYF
medium-sized	-	TRBJ2-1	TRBV5-1	TGTGCCAGCAGCTTAGGCAATGAGCAGTTCTTC	CASSLGNEQFF
-	-	TRBJ2-7	TRBV2	TGTGCCAGCAGTGAAGCGCCACAGGGACGTGGCAATGAGCAGTACTTC	CASSEAPQGRGNEQYF
-	-	TRBJ2-5	TRBV7-6	TGTGCCAGCAGTCCTACTCCGGGACTTCAGTCCGAGACCCAGTACTTC	CASSPTPGLQSETQYF
-	TRBD1	TRBJ2-3	TRBV7-9	TGTGCCAGCAGCACCACTGACCAGGGGGCCCGCACAGATACGCAGTATTTT	CASSTTDQGARTDTQYF
few	-	TRBJ1-5	TRBV28	TGTGCCAGCAGCCTAAGGTGGGGCTGCAATCAGCCCCAGCATTTT	CASSLRWGCNQPQHF
few	-	TRBJ2-5	TRBV7-2	TGTGCCAGCAGCCGTAGACTCTCTCAAGAGACCCAGTACTTC	CASSRRLSQETQYF
many	-	TRBJ2-1	TRBV6-6	TGTGCCAGCAGTTACGCCGGGACACACAATGAGCAGTTCTTC	CASSYAGTHNEQFF
many	TRBD1	TRBJ1-2	TRBV5-1	TGCGCCAGCACCACAGGGGAATATGGCGGCTACACCTTC	CASTTGEYGGYTF
-	TRBD2	TRBJ2-7	TRBV7-6	TGTGCCAGCAGTAATGCAGCGGGAGGCTACGAGCAGTACTTC	CASSNAAGGYEQYF
many	-	TRBJ2-5	TRBV11-2	TGTGCCAGCAGCTTAGGAGGTGGGGGTGGGGAGACCCAGTACTTC	CASSLGGGGGETQYF
-	-	TRBJ2-5	TRBV7-2	TGTGCCAGCAGCTTAGTTCACAGGGGGGGAGAGACCCAGTACTTC	CASSLVHRGGETQYF
many	-	TRBJ1-4	TRBV5-1	TGCGCCAGCAGACCCGCAACAGGGTTTGAAAAACTGTTTTTT	CASRPATGFEKLFF
medium-sized	-	TRBJ2-7	TRBV7-8	TGTGCCAGCAGCTTCGACAGGAACTCCTACGAGCAGTACTTC	CASSFDRNSYEQYF
many	-	TRBJ2-7	TRBV2	TGTGCCAGCAGTGGTAACATGGACGAGCAGTACTTC	CASSGNMDEQYF
-	TRBD2	TRBJ2-1	TRBV7-8	TGTGCCAGCAGCCTGGGAGGGGCCACCTACAATGAGCAGTTCTTC	CASSLGGATYNEQFF
once	-	TRBJ2-3	TRBV7-2	TGTGCCAGCAGCTTAGTAACTAAAACAGATACGCAGTATTTT	CASSLVTKTDTQYF
-	-	TRBJ2-7	TRBV7-8	TGTGCCAGCAGCGCCACGGTCAACGAGCAGTACTTC	CASSATVNEQYF
few	TRBD2	TRBJ2-1	TRBV4-2	TGTGCCAGCAGCCAAGAGGAACTAGCGGCCTACAATGAGCAGTTCTTC	CASSQEELAAYNEQFF
once	TRBD1	TRBJ2-7	TRBV6-1	TGTGCCAGCAGTGCAGGGGGCAACTACGAGCAGTACTTC	CASSAGGNYEQYF
many	TRBD2	TRBJ2-1	TRBV7-2	TGTGCCAGCAGCTTGAAACTAGCGGGAGGGTTCAATGAGCAGTTCTTC	CASSLKLAGGFNEQFF
-	-	TRBJ2-5	TRBV7-8	TGTGCCAGCAGCCGTGGACAGAGAGAGACCCAGTACTTC	CASSRGQRETQYF
many	TRBD1	TRBJ2-1	TRBV7-6	TGTGCCAGCAGCTTAGTTTCGGGACAGGGACCCTACAATGAGCAGTTCTTC	CASSLVSGQGPYNEQFF
few	-	TRBJ1-2	TRBV6-4	TGTGCCAGCAGTGCAAGAGGGGAGAGCGGCTACACCTTC	CASSARGESGYTF
many	TRBD1	TRBJ1-5	TRBV28	TGTGCCAGCAGTTCAGGGGGCCTGGTCGATCAGCCCCAGCATTTT	CASSSGGLVDQPQHF
medium-sized	TRBD1	TRBJ2-7	TRBV6-1	TGTGCCAGCAGAACCGGGACAGGGTCGAACTACGAGCAGTACTTC	CASRTGTGSNYEQYF
few	TRBD2	TRBJ2-1	TRBV11-2	TGTGCCAGCAGCTTAGTTGCGGGAGTTTCCTACAATGAGCAGTTCTTC	CASSLVAGVSYNEQFF
-	-	TRBJ2-7	TRBV5-3	TGCGCCAGCAGCTTGGGGGACTTCTACGAGCAGTACTTC	CASSLGDFYEQYF
many	-	TRBJ2-7	TRBV10-3	TGTGCCATCAGTGCAGGGGTCGAGCAGTACTTC	CAISAGVEQYF
few	TRBD2	TRBJ2-1	TRBV20-1	TGCAGTGCTAGTAAGATGTCGGGGGAGGGCCGAAATGAGCAGTTCTTC	CSASKMSGEGRNEQFF
-	TRBD2	TRBJ2-5	TRBV11-2	TGTGCCAGCAGCCCACGGACTAGCGGCCTAGGGACCCAGTACTTC	CASSPRTSGLGTQYF
-	-	TRBJ1-1	TRBV7-2	TGTGCCAGCACCCTCGGCATGAACACTGAAGCTTTCTTT	CASTLGMNTEAFF
-	-	TRBJ2-7	TRBV7-8	TGTGCCAGCAGCCCTGTTGGGGCGTTTGTTTACGAGCAGTACTTC	CASSPVGAFVYEQYF
many	-	TRBJ2-7	TRBV27	TGTGCCAGCAGGTCGCAGGGCTACGAGCAGTACTTC	CASRSQGYEQYF
-	-	TRBJ2-6	TRBV10-3	TGTGCCATCAGTGGCGGGGACTCTGGGGCCAACGTCCTGACTTTC	CAISGGDSGANVLTF
-	TRBD2	TRBJ2-3	TRBV3-1	TGTGCCAGCAGCGGAGGGGGGACTAGCGGGAGGGCCAGGGTCACAGATACGCAGTATTTT	CASSGGGTSGRARVTDTQYF
-	-	TRBJ2-3	TRBV7-2	TGTGCCAGCAGCTTTCATGCGGGGGCCTTTCGATTAGATACGCAGTATTTT	CASSFHAGAFRLDTQYF
-	-	TRBJ2-5	TRBV10-3	TGTGCCACGCGGACAGAGGGGGAGACCCAGTACTTC	CATRTEGETQYF
-	-	TRBJ2-6	TRBV11-2	TGTGCCAGCAGCTTACGGAGTGGTGGGGCCAACGTCCTGACTTTC	CASSLRSGGANVLTF
many	-	TRBJ1-1	TRBV6-1	TGTGCCAGCAGTTTGCAGTTGGGGACTGAAGCTTTCTTT	CASSLQLGTEAFF
-	-	TRBJ1-1	TRBV12-3/TRBV12-4	TGTGCCAGCAGTTTTGCGCGTGGCACTGAAGCTTTCTTT	CASSFARGTEAFF
-	TRBD1	TRBJ1-6	TRBV7-9	TGTGCCAGCAGCGCAGACAGGGGGAGTTCACCCCTCCACTTT	CASSADRGSSPLHF